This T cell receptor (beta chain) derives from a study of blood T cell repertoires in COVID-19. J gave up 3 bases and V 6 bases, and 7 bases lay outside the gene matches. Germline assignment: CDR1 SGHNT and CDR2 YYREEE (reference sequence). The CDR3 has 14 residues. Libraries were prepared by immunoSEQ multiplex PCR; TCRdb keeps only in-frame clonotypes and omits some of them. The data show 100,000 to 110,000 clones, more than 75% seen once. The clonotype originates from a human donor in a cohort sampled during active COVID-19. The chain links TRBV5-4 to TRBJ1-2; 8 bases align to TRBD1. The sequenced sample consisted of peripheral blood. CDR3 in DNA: TGTGCCAGCAAACCCGGGACAGGATACTATGGCTACACCTTC. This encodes CASKPGTGYYGYTF.